These 17 T cell receptor beta chains share one sample of origin, sequenced in a study of regulatory T cells in long-lasting Graves disease. Specified time point: newly diagnosed GD, antithyroid drugs for less than 3 months. Extracted PBMC RNA gave rise to the TCR library. Sequencing libraries for TCR beta were prepared with iRepertoire HTBI primers and Arm-PCR of CDR3 regions. TCRdb analysed the multiplex PCR reads with MiXCR anew, one entry per CDR3 protein. The sample holds around 250,000 distinct CDR3 sequences, around 19% seen once. The same specimen was also included in a second study, on T cells in Graves' hyperthyroidism and ophthalmopathy.

Sample: peripheral blood mononuclear cells (PBMCs), taken at new diagnosis, from a patient treated with antithyroid drugs. Every receptor here comes from a woman between 25 and 40 years old with Graves disease.

The chain employs TRBV6-1 and TRBJ2-5; TRBD2 matches 9 bases. This CDR3 has 15 residues. V trimming: 8 bases; J trimming: 1 base; junction bases outside the gene matches: 8. The germline CDR1 and CDR2 sequences are MNHNS and SASEGT. The CDR3 DNA reads as TGTGCCAGCGGGTCCTTTAGCGGGGGCCAAGAGACCCAGTACTTC. Its protein product is CASGSFSGGQETQYF.

The chain employs TRBV12-3 or TRBV12-4 and TRBJ1-5; no reliable D call. The CDR3 is 15 residues long. Trimming cost V 3 bases and J 13 bases, with 22 bases left between them. The CDR3, as DNA: TGTGCCAGCAGTTTGGAGCGAGCTAGCAATCTGCCACAGCATTTT. Amino acids: CASSLERASNLPQHF.

This clonotype was seen at least ten times. CDR3 sequence (DNA): TGCGCCAGCAGCCCTCGGACAGCGATCGACTTCTTCTCTGGGGCCAACGTCCTGACTTTC. Translating gives CASSPRTAIDFFSGANVLTF. The chain uses TRBV5-1 and TRBJ2-6, with D possibly being TRBD1 (6 bases). The V end lost 4 bases, the J end lost 0 bases, and 23 bases lay between the germline ends. Germline V gene data show CDR1 as SGHRS and CDR2 as YFSETQ. The CDR3 has 20 residues.

The J gene is TRBJ2-3, the V gene TRBV7-9; 10 bases line up with TRBD1. This CDR3 spans 18 amino acids. The V gene end was trimmed by 4 bases and the J gene end by 2 bases; junction bases not matched to a gene: 12. CDR1 is SEHNR and CDR2 is FQNEAQ in the germline V gene (reference sequence). CDR3 sequence reads: CASSSPSGTGVDTDTQYF. CDR3 in DNA: TGTGCCAGCAGCTCTCCATCCGGGACAGGGGTTGACACAGATACGCAGTATTTT.

This chain uses TRBV11-2 with TRBJ2-1; 10 bases map to TRBD2. V shed 2 bases, J shed 5 bases, and the junction held 3 bases outside the gene matches. Germline lookup yields CDR1 SGHAT and CDR2 FQNNGV. CDR3 length: 15 residues. The CDR3 nucleotides are TGTGCCAGCAGCTTAACAGCGGGGGGGGACAATGAGCAGTTCTTC. Its protein is CASSLTAGGDNEQFF.

This clonotype was detected many times. The J gene is TRBJ1-1, the V gene TRBV20-1; TRBD1 is a possible D gene (6 bases). The CDR3 is 12 residues long. The V gene's germline CDR1 is DFQATT and CDR2 SNEGSKA (reference sequence). The germline V and J ends were trimmed by 6 bases and 0 bases, with 8 bases remaining between them. CDR3: CSARQVNTEAFF. The CDR3 coding sequence is TGCAGTGCAAGACAGGTGAACACTGAAGCTTTCTTT.

This clonotype has a count of ten or more. The genes are TRBV27 and TRBJ1-1, with D possibly being TRBD1 (6 bases). Trimming removed 7 bases from V and 2 bases from J, with 11 bases in between. Germline values: CDR1 MNHEY, CDR2 SMNVEV (reference sequence). This CDR3 spans 13 amino acids. CDR3 nucleotides: TGTGCCAGCATCGGACAGCCCAACACTGAAGCTTTCTTT. Amino acids: CASIGQPNTEAFF.

The table lists this clonotype with many counts. The gene calls are TRBV3-1 and TRBJ2-5; no firm D call. The V gene's germline CDR1 is LGHDT and CDR2 YNNKEL (reference sequence). This CDR3 is built from 14 residues. Trimming removed 4 bases from V and 2 bases from J, with 11 bases in between. The DNA of the CDR3 is TGTGCCAGCAGCCCAGTCCCTCCGCAAGAGACCCAGTACTTC. Its translation: CASSPVPPQETQYF.

This clonotype was detected many times. This chain joins TRBV29-1 and TRBJ1-5; D is uncertain. The CDR3 covers 14 residues. V was clipped by 5 bases and J by 3 bases, with 14 bases between them. CDR1 and CDR2 (germline): SQVTM, ANQGSEA. CDR3 sequence reads: CSVKGMSDNQPQHF. The CDR3 DNA follows: TGCAGCGTTAAAGGAATGTCTGACAATCAGCCCCAGCATTTT. Variable domain in full (rest from reference TRBV29-1 and TRBJ1-5): SAVISQKPSRDICQRGTSLTIQCQVDSQVTMMFWYRQQPGQSLTLIATANQGSEATYESGFVIDKFPISRPNLTFSTLTVSNMSPEDSSIYLCSVKGMSDNQPQHFGDGTRLSIL.

This clonotype was observed many times. The CDR3: CASSWDRGSTEAFF. As DNA, the CDR3 is TGTGCCAGCAGTTGGGACAGGGGAAGCACTGAAGCTTTCTTT. The V and J genes are TRBV11-2 and TRBJ1-1; 10 nucleotides line up with TRBD1. The CDR3 is made up of 14 amino acids. Per the germline V gene, CDR1 is SGHAT and CDR2 is FQNNGV. V lost 6 bases, J lost 4 bases, and 5 bases stayed unmatched.

CDR3 sequence (DNA): TGTGCCAGCAGCTTATCCGTTAGCGGGAACACAGATACGCAGTATTTT. Protein product: CASSLSVSGNTDTQYF. J is TRBJ2-3 and V is TRBV11-3; TRBD2 aligns across 8 bases. Germline V gives CDR1 SGHNT, CDR2 YENEEA. V shed 2 bases and J 2 bases; nucleotides not matched to a gene: 6. The CDR3 runs to 16 residues.

This clonotype has at least ten counts. J is TRBJ1-4 and V is TRBV11-2; no firm D call. Germline V gives CDR1 SGHAT, CDR2 FQNNGV. There are 13 residues in the CDR3. V lost 0 bases, J lost 8 bases, and 7 bases lay in between. The CDR3 here is CASSLDRQEKLFF. CDR3 nucleotides: TGTGCCAGCAGCTTAGACCGCCAGGAAAAACTGTTTTTT.

As concerns this clonotype: Possible read error: a much larger clone is one base away. This rearrangement joins TRBV6-5 to TRBJ1-5; 10 positions match TRBD1. The germline V gene encodes CDR1 MNHEY and CDR2 SVGAGI. This CDR3 is built from 15 residues. CDR3 nucleotides: TGTGGCAGCAGTTCCTCCGGGACAGGGGTTCAGCCCCAGCATTTT. Translation: CGSSSSGTGVQPQHF.

Ten or more counts support this clonotype. One end of the junction varies from germline; a read error may be responsible. J is TRBJ1-2 and V is TRBV12-3 or TRBV12-4; D gene uncertain. This CDR3 spans 11 amino acids. Here the CDR3 DNA reads TGTGCCAGCAGCGCTCAACCCAGACTGGCCTTC. This encodes CASSAQPRLAF.

This clonotype was counted at least ten times. The chain carries TRBV7-9 and TRBJ1-2; maybe TRBD1 (6 bases). This CDR3 spans 13 amino acids. Trimming pared 8 bases from V and 4 bases from J, leaving 14 bases between. Germline V gene sequence: CDR1 SEHNR, CDR2 FQNEAQ (reference sequence). CDR3 nucleotides: TGTGCCAGCGCTGGGGGGGGCAGCTATGGCTACACCTTC. Its translation: CASAGGGSYGYTF.

This clonotype was counted at least ten times. This chain joins TRBV2 and TRBJ2-3, with 9 bases lining up with TRBD2. Per germline, CDR1 SNHLY and CDR2 FYNNEI. The junction had 6 bases not matched to a gene; V was cut back by 3 bases and J by 5 bases. CDR3 length: 15 amino acids. CDR3 in DNA: TGTGCCAGCAGTGATGGGCGGGGGGGCATAGATACGCAGTATTTT. Translated: CASSDGRGGIDTQYF.

This clonotype has at least ten counts. The chain uses TRBV20-1 and TRBJ1-4; D not certain. Trimming stripped 6 bases from V and 0 bases from J, with 11 bases between. Germline V lookup: CDR1 DFQATT, CDR2 SNEGSKA (reference sequence). The CDR3 runs to 14 residues. CDR3 DNA: TGCAGTGCAGAGGGAGCTTCAACTAATGAAAAACTGTTTTTT. Protein sequence: CSAEGASTNEKLFF.